The 16 T cell receptor beta chains in this list originate from one sample, sequenced in a study of PD-L1 blockade in urothelial cancer. Documented time point: peripheral blood 6 weeks after treatment start. Data came from immunoSEQ multiplex PCR; TCRdb stores just in-frame clones and leaves some out. The data show 120,000 or so clones, roughly 82% seen once. Sample: PBMCs, taken around atezolizumab (anti-PD-L1) treatment. The receptors derive from a man aged 45 to 65 with urothelial cancer.

The rearrangement joins TRBV19 to TRBJ2-3; 10 nucleotides align to TRBD2. Germline CDR1 is LNHDA and CDR2 is SQIVND (reference sequence). This CDR3 is 15 amino acids long. V trimming: 5 bases; J trimming: 1 base; junction bases outside the gene matches: 3. The CDR3 here is CASSLLAGGTDTQYF. CDR3 DNA: TGTGCCAGTAGTCTTCTAGCGGGAGGCACAGATACGCAGTATTTT.

The V gene is TRBV7-3, the J gene TRBJ2-1; the match to TRBD2 covers 11 bases. Germline trimming cut 0 bases from V and 9 bases from J; bases unmatched to any gene: 7. CDR3 length: 16 amino acids. Per germline, CDR1 SGHTA and CDR2 FQGTGA. The DNA of the CDR3 is TGTGCCAGCAGCTTAACTAGCGGGAGGGCCGGGGGTGAGCAGTTCTTC. Protein product: CASSLTSGRAGGEQFF.

This rearrangement joins TRBV6-6 to TRBJ2-1; TRBD1 aligns across 9 bases. The V and J ends lost 0 bases and 5 bases, in that order; junction bases with no gene match: 2. Germline values: CDR1 MNHNY, CDR2 SVGAGI (reference sequence). The CDR3 is 15 amino acids. The CDR3 spells CASSYSRTGDNEQFF. For the CDR3, the DNA is TGTGCCAGCAGTTACTCCCGGACAGGGGACAATGAGCAGTTCTTC.

This chain joins TRBV2 and TRBJ1-1; D perhaps matches TRBD1 (5 bases). The germline V and J ends were trimmed by 4 bases and 11 bases, with 17 bases remaining between them. The CDR3 sequence is 13 residues long. The germline V gene encodes CDR1 SNHLY and CDR2 FYNNEI. The CDR3 DNA sequence: TGTGCCAGCAGTGCGGACACCCCTAAGGTGGCTTTCTTT. It encodes CASSADTPKVAFF.

The rearrangement uses TRBV6-4 and TRBJ2-1, with TRBD1 matching 9 bases. V shed 0 bases, J shed 6 bases, and the junction held 0 bases outside the gene matches. CDR1 and CDR2 (germline): MRHNA, SNTAGT. CDR3 length equals 14 residues. The chain's CDR3 is CASSDSTGGNEQFF. In nucleotides, the CDR3 is TGTGCCAGCAGTGACTCGACAGGGGGCAATGAGCAGTTCTTC.

This chain uses TRBV6-1 with TRBJ2-1; D perhaps matches TRBD1 (6 bases). This CDR3 is 14 amino acids long. Trimming shortened V by 4 bases and J by 4 bases, and 11 bases separated the two germline ends. Germline assignment: CDR1 MNHNS and CDR2 SASEGT. The CDR3 bases are TGTGCCAGCAGTGGAAACAGGGCGTACAATGAGCAGTTCTTC. Protein: CASSGNRAYNEQFF.

This chain connects TRBV18 to TRBJ2-1, with D perhaps TRBD1 (5 bases). Germline V gene data show CDR1 as KGHSH and CDR2 as LQKENI. V was pared by 3 bases and J by 6 bases, with 12 bases between. The length of the CDR3 is 14 residues. In nucleotides, the CDR3 is TGTGCCAGCTCACCGGGGCGGTCCACCAATGAGCAGTTCTTC. Encoded protein: CASSPGRSTNEQFF.

The rearrangement links TRBV6-5 to TRBJ1-4; TRBD1 is a possible D gene (5 bases). This CDR3 has 13 amino acids. Germline values: CDR1 MNHEY, CDR2 SVGAGI. Trimming left V 0 bases short and J 11 bases short, with 10 bases between. CDR3 residues: CASSYSNSGKLFF. The CDR3 DNA reads TGTGCCAGCAGTTACTCCAACTCAGGGAAACTGTTTTTT.

The V and J genes are TRBV27 and TRBJ2-2, with 9 bases identical to TRBD1. The CDR3 covers 16 residues. The V and J ends lost 3 bases and 6 bases, in that order; junction bases with no gene match: 8. Per the germline V gene, CDR1 is MNHEY and CDR2 is SMNVEV (reference sequence). The CDR3 coding sequence is TGTGCCAGCAGTTTCCGTTCGGACAGGGGCTCCGGGGAGCTGTTTTTT. This sequence encodes CASSFRSDRGSGELFF.

V gene TRBV10-3 combines with J gene TRBJ1-5; D not resolved. The CDR3 totals 15 residues. V lost 4 bases and J 2 bases, leaving 12 bases between the germline ends. Germline-derived CDR1 and CDR2 are ENHRY and SYGVKD. DNA of the CDR3: TGTGCCATCAGTGTCTCTCTAGAAGGCAATCAGCCCCAGCATTTT. Its protein product is CAISVSLEGNQPQHF.

In its sample, this clone was seen a few times. The chain uses TRBV19 and TRBJ1-5; 11 bases fit TRBD1. The CDR3 totals 13 residues. Germline trimming cut 9 bases from V and 5 bases from J; bases unmatched to any gene: 3. From germline, CDR1 is LNHDA and CDR2 SQIVND (reference sequence). CDR3 in DNA: TGTGCCAGCCGGGGACAGGGGGATCAGCCCCAGCATTTT. It yields the protein CASRGQGDQPQHF.

The chain uses TRBV7-9 and TRBJ1-6, with 9 bases fitting TRBD1. V lost 1 base to trimming and J lost 8 bases; unmatched junction nucleotides: 9. The CDR3 consists of 17 residues. Germline V gives CDR1 SEHNR, CDR2 FQNEAQ (reference sequence). The DNA of the CDR3 is TGTGCCAGCAGCTTAGGGGGAACGGGACAGGGAGATTCACCCCTCCACTTT. Translated, it gives CASSLGGTGQGDSPLHF.

V gene TRBV28 combines with J gene TRBJ2-4; 7 bases are a match to TRBD2. The CDR3 extends over 16 amino acids. CDR1 is MDHEN, CDR2 SYDVKM, per germline. Losses at the gene ends were 5 bases for V and 5 bases for J; bases not matched to a gene: 12. This chain's CDR3 is CASSPPLGAGENIQYF. In nucleotides, the CDR3 is TGTGCCAGCAGTCCACCTCTCGGGGCGGGAGAAAACATTCAGTACTTC.

This chain uses TRBV9 with TRBJ1-1, with D uncertain. Trimming took off 4 bases at V and 1 base at J, with 14 bases between the two ends. Per the germline V gene, CDR1 is SGDLS and CDR2 is YYNGEE. The CDR3 sequence is 15 residues long. Here the CDR3 reads CASSSHREENTEAFF. The CDR3 coding sequence is TGTGCCAGCAGCTCACACCGGGAAGAGAACACTGAAGCTTTCTTT.

In its sample, this clone was seen a few times. The chain joins TRBV29-1 to TRBJ1-5; 9 nucleotides match TRBD1. The length of the CDR3 is 12 residues. CDR1 and CDR2 from the germline V gene are SQVTM and ANQGSEA. The CDR3 here is CRAGTGSQPQHF. The CDR3 region has the DNA TGCAGAGCCGGGACAGGGTCTCAGCCCCAGCATTTT.

The genes are TRBV19 and TRBJ2-7, with D perhaps matching TRBD2 (6 bases). Per the germline V gene, CDR1 is LNHDA and CDR2 is SQIVND (reference sequence). Trimming removed 4 bases from V and 1 base from J, with 17 bases in between. CDR3 length: 16 amino acids. CDR3: CASSNSWPGASYEQYF. CDR3 DNA sequence: TGTGCCAGTAGTAATTCTTGGCCGGGAGCTTCCTACGAGCAGTACTTC.